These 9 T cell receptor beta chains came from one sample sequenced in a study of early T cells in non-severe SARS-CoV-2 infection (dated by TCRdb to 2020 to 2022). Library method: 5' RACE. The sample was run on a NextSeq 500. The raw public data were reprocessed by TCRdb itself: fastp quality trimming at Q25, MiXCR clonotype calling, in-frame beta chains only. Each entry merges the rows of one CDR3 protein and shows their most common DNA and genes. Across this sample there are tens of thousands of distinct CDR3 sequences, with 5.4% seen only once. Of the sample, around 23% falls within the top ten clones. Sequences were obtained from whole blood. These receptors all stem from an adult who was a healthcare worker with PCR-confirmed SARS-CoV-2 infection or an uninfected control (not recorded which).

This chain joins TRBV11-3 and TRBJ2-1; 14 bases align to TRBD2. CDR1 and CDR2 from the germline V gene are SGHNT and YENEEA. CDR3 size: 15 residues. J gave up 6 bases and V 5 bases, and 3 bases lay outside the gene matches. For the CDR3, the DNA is TGTGCCAGCAGCCAGGGACTAGCGGGAGTCAATGAGCAGTTCTTC. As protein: CASSQGLAGVNEQFF.

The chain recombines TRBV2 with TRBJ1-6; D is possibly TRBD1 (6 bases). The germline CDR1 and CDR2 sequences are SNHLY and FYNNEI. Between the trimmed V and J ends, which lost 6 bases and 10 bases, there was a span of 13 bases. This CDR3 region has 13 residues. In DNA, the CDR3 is TGTGCCAGCAGCGGACAGAATAGGTCACCCCTCCACTTT. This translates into CASSGQNRSPLHF. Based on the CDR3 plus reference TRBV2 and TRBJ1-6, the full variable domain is EPEVTQTPSHQVTQMGQEVILRCVPISNHLYFYWYRQILGQKVEFLVSFYNNEISEKSEIFDDQFSVERPDGSNFTLKIRSTKLEDSAMYFCASSGQNRSPLHFGNGTRLTVT.

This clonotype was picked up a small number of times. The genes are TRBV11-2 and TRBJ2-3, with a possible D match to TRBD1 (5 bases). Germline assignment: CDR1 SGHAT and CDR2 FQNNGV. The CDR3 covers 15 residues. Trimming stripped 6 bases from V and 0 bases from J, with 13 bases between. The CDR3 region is CASSRAPGSTDTQYF. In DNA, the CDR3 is TGTGCCAGCAGTAGGGCCCCAGGGAGCACAGATACGCAGTATTTT. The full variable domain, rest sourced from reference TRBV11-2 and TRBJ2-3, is EAGVAQSPRYKIIEKRQSVAFWCNPISGHATLYWYQQILGQGPKLLIQFQNNGVVDDSQLPKDRFSAERLKGVDSTLKIQPAKLEDSAVYLCASSRAPGSTDTQYFGPGTRLTVL.

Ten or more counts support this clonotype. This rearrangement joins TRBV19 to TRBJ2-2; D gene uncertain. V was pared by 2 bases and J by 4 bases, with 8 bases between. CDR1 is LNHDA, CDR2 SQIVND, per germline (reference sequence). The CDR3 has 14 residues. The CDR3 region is CASSIQGPTGELFF. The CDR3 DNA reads TGTGCCAGTAGTATACAAGGGCCCACCGGGGAGCTGTTTTTT.

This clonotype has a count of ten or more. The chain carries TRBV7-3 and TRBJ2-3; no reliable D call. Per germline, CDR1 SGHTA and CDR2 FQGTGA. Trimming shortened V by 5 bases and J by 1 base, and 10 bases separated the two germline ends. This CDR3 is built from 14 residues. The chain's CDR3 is CASSPAAGTDTQYF. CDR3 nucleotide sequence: TGTGCCAGCAGCCCTGCTGCGGGCACAGATACGCAGTATTTT.

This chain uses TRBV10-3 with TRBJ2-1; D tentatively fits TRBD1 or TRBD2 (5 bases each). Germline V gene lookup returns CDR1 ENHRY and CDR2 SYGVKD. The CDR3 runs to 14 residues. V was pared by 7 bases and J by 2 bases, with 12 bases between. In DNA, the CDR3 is TGTGCCATCACCCGGGACGGTACCTACAATGAGCAGTTCTTC. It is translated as CAITRDGTYNEQFF.

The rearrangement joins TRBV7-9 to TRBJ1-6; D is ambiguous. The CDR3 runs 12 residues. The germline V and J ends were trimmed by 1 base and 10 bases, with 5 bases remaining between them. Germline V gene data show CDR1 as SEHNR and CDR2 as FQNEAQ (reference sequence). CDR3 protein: CASSLGDSPLHF. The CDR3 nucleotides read TGTGCCAGCAGCTTAGGAGACTCACCCCTCCACTTT.

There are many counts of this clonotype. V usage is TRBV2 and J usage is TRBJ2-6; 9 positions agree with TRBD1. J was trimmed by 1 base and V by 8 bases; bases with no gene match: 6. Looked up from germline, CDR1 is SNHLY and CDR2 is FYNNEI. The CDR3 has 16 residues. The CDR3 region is CASAQGADSGANVLTF. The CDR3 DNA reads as TGTGCCAGCGCACAGGGGGCCGATTCTGGGGCCAACGTCCTGACTTTC.

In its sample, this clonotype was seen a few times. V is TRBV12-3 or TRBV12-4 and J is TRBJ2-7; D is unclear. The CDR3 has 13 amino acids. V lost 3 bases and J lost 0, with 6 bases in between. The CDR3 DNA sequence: TGTGCCAGCAGTTTGAACCCCTCCTACGAGCAGTACTTC. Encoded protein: CASSLNPSYEQYF.